Each of the 28 T cell receptor beta chains below was sequenced from the same sample in a study of T cell responses to AZD1222 COVID-19 vaccine. Libraries were prepared by immunoSEQ multiplex PCR; TCRdb keeps only in-frame clonotypes and omits some of them. The sample shows 160,000 or so clones, 85% to 90% of them seen only once. The material sequenced was peripheral blood, taken 28 days after the second AZD1222 dose. The receptor source for this set is an adult who received the AZD1222 COVID-19 vaccine.

V is TRBV15 and J is TRBJ1-2; D is undetermined. Germline CDR1 reads LNHNV; CDR2 reads YYDKDF (reference sequence). The CDR3 sequence is 13 residues long. V was shortened by 0 bases and J by 2 bases, with 4 bases between the two germline ends. CDR3 DNA sequence: TGTGCCACCAGCAGAGATGAGAACTATGGCTACACCTTC. Amino acids: CATSRDENYGYTF.

The chain recombines TRBV5-4 with TRBJ1-2; D uncertain. V lost 7 bases, J lost 4 bases, and 14 bases lay in between. Germline values: CDR1 SGHNT, CDR2 YYREEE (reference sequence). The CDR3 is 13 residues long. The CDR3, as DNA: TGTGCCAGCCGCATCCTGGGCGGCTATGGCTACACCTTC. This encodes CASRILGGYGYTF.

The chain combines TRBV21-1 with TRBJ2-3; TRBD1 reflects the table's D call only, with no check against the DNA. TRBV21-1 is termed a pseudogene. The CDR3 length is 23 residues. In nucleotides, the CDR3 is TGTGCCAGCAGCCCCCACAACAAGGACAGGGGGGAACAACACGACCTGCCCACAGATACGCAGTATTTT. Translated, it gives CASSPHNKDRGEQHDLPTDTQYF.

This clone appeared a single time. CDR3 loop: CASSPGLAGGYTDTQYF. The DNA of the CDR3 is TGTGCCAGCAGCCCGGGACTAGCGGGAGGGTATACAGATACGCAGTATTTT. This sequence joins TRBV11-3 and TRBJ2-3, with 16 nucleotides matching TRBD2. This CDR3 has 17 residues. Unmatched junction bases numbered 5, after V lost 5 bases and J lost 3 bases. Germline-derived CDR1 and CDR2 are SGHNT and YENEEA. Based on the CDR3 plus reference TRBV11-3 and TRBJ2-3, the full variable domain is EAGVVQSPRYKIIEKKQPVAFWCNPISGHNTLYWYLQNLGQGPELLIRYENEEAVDDSQLPKDRFSAERLKGVDSTLKIQPAELGDSAVYLCASSPGLAGGYTDTQYFGPGTRLTVL.

The chain uses TRBV28 and TRBJ2-2; D might be TRBD1 or TRBD2, each matching 6 bases. The CDR3 has 14 residues. In germline, CDR1 is MDHEN, CDR2 SYDVKM. V was cut by 6 bases and J by 4 bases, with 12 bases left in between. The CDR3, as DNA: TGTGCCAGCAGGTGGGGGGCCGTCACCGGGGAGCTGTTTTTT. As protein: CASRWGAVTGELFF.

This clone was recorded only once. The V gene is TRBV3-1 (or the pseudogene TRBV3-2), the J gene TRBJ1-1; TRBD1 might be the D (6 bases). V lost 5 bases and J 1 base, leaving 11 bases between the germline ends. The CDR3 extends over 14 amino acids. CDR1 and CDR2 from the germline V gene are LGHDT and YNNKEL (reference sequence). CDR3 sequence (DNA): TGTGCCAGCAGCTCTGGACAGAGGAACACTGAAGCTTTCTTT. It yields the protein CASSSGQRNTEAFF.

This chain links TRBV27 with TRBJ2-3; tentatively, D is TRBD2 (6 bases). The CDR3 totals 15 residues. Germline V gene lookup returns CDR1 MNHEY and CDR2 SMNVEV (reference sequence). V was trimmed by 2 bases and J by 3 bases, leaving 12 bases between them. The CDR3 sequence is CASSLGGWRTDTQYF. CDR3 DNA: TGTGCCAGCAGTTTAGGGGGGTGGCGGACAGATACGCAGTATTTT.

This clone occurred once. The V call is TRBV4-3, the J call TRBJ1-4; tentative D call: TRBD1 (5 bases). V shed 0 bases and J shed 5 bases, with 13 bases lying between them. The germline V gene has CDR1 LGHNA and CDR2 YSLEER. The CDR3 contains 16 residues. The CDR3 nucleotides read TGCGCCAGCAGCCAAGATCTGGCAGGGACGAATGAAAAACTGTTTTTT. Its protein is CASSQDLAGTNEKLFF.

This chain connects TRBV27 to TRBJ2-7, with D perhaps assigned TRBD1 or TRBD2 (6 bases each). This CDR3 contains 16 residues. Germline loops: CDR1 MNHEY, CDR2 SMNVEV (reference sequence). V gave up 4 bases and J gave up 7 bases, with 23 bases separating them. The CDR3 region is CASSSTPPRGLGEQYF. The CDR3 DNA reads TGTGCCAGCAGTTCCACCCCACCCCGGGGGCTAGGGGAGCAGTACTTC.

The chain combines TRBV14 with TRBJ1-2; maybe TRBD1 (5 bases). The CDR3 covers 15 residues. Trimming stripped 0 bases from V and 1 base from J, with 9 bases between. The germline V gene encodes CDR1 SGHDN and CDR2 FVKESK. Here the CDR3 DNA reads TGTGCCAGCAGCCAAGACAGGGCCCTTAACTATGGCTACACCTTC. Amino acids: CASSQDRALNYGYTF.

Remarks on this clone: Compared with germline, one end of the junction differs, possibly owing to a read error. CDR3 protein: CASSPDGTSGEQYF. CDR3 in DNA: TGTGCTAGCAGCCCGGACGGAACCTCCGGCGAGCAGTACTTC. The rearrangement links TRBV7-7 to TRBJ2-7; no definite D call. Germline V lookup: CDR1 SSHAT, CDR2 FNYEAQ (reference sequence). This CDR3 region has 14 residues.

The rearrangement joins TRBV10-3 to TRBJ2-1; 14 bases fit TRBD2. Per the germline V gene, CDR1 is ENHRY and CDR2 is SYGVKD. This CDR3 is 20 amino acids long. V lost 9 bases, J lost 7 bases, and 23 bases stayed unmatched. In DNA, the CDR3 is TGTGCCATAAGCCGGGACCCAGGGACTAGCGGGAGCATTCCCTCGAATGAGCAGTTCTTC. Encoded protein: CAISRDPGTSGSIPSNEQFF.

V is TRBV7-8 and J is TRBJ1-1; perhaps TRBD1 as D (5 bases). The CDR3 extends over 16 amino acids. Trimming cost V 1 base and J 0 bases, with 12 bases left between them. Per the germline V gene, CDR1 is SGHVS and CDR2 is FQNEAQ. The CDR3 protein is CASSLEGRGVNTEAFF. As DNA, the CDR3 is TGTGCCAGCAGCTTAGAAGGTAGGGGCGTGAACACTGAAGCTTTCTTT.

This chain connects TRBV5-1 to TRBJ2-3; TRBD2 matches at 7 bases. Germline CDR1 SGHRS, CDR2 YFSETQ. The CDR3 contains 16 residues. The V segment lost 0 bases and the J segment 4 bases; nucleotides outside the gene matches: 8. The CDR3 nucleotides read TGCGCCAGCAGCTTGGTCGGCGGGAGTCCGGCAGATACGCAGTATTTT. It yields the protein CASSLVGGSPADTQYF.

This clone was detected only once. The CDR3 DNA sequence: TGTGCCAGCAGTGGGGACAATTCACCCCTCCACTTT. It yields the protein CASSGDNSPLHF. The V call is TRBV2, the J call TRBJ1-6; tentative D call: TRBD1 (5 bases). Deletions cut 4 bases from V and 7 bases from J, with 5 bases between. Per germline, CDR1 SNHLY and CDR2 FYNNEI. The CDR3 spans 12 residues.

The chain has TRBV28 and TRBJ1-5, with a weak D call TRBD1 (6 bases). The CDR3 sequence is 15 residues long. Germline V gene data show CDR1 as MDHEN and CDR2 as SYDVKM. Trimming shortened V by 6 bases and J by 0 bases, and 12 bases separated the two germline ends. CDR3 loop: CASRGGGYSNQPQHF. The CDR3 nucleotides read TGTGCCAGCAGAGGGGGGGGTTATAGCAATCAGCCCCAGCATTTT.

There are a few counts of this clone. The chain is built from TRBV19 and TRBJ1-5, with D possibly TRBD1 on 6 matching bases. This CDR3 is 14 amino acids long. Between the trimmed V and J ends, which lost 7 bases and 7 bases, there was a span of 17 bases. The germline V gene encodes CDR1 LNHDA and CDR2 SQIVND (reference sequence). The CDR3 DNA reads as TGTGCCAGTACCCCGGACAGCATCAGGCAGCCCCAGCATTTT. Residues: CASTPDSIRQPQHF.

The rearrangement joins TRBV12-3 or TRBV12-4 to TRBJ1-1; D gene uncertain. This CDR3 is 12 amino acids long. The V and J ends lost 5 bases and 7 bases respectively, with 11 bases between them. The CDR3 here is CASSNDWDEAFF. For the CDR3, the DNA is TGTGCCAGCAGTAACGACTGGGATGAAGCTTTCTTT.

This chain connects TRBV30 to TRBJ2-1, with 10 positions matching TRBD2. V dropped 6 bases and J dropped 2; count of bases not matched to a gene: 4. The CDR3 sequence is 14 residues long. Germline V gene lookup returns CDR1 GTSNPN and CDR2 SVGIG (reference sequence). The CDR3 here is CACQREGPYNEQFF. The CDR3 coding sequence is TGTGCCTGTCAGCGGGAGGGCCCCTACAATGAGCAGTTCTTC.

V is TRBV15 and J is TRBJ2-5; D possibly corresponds to TRBD2 (5 bases). Trimming stripped 4 bases from V and 4 bases from J, with 19 bases between. Per germline, CDR1 LNHNV and CDR2 YYDKDF (reference sequence). This CDR3 contains 16 residues. CDR3 sequence: CATSTDRDWRRETQYF. In DNA form, the CDR3 reads TGTGCCACCAGCACGGACCGGGATTGGCGAAGAGAGACCCAGTACTTC.

The chain is built from TRBV10-3 and TRBJ1-2; TRBD1 might be the D (5 bases). Trimming cost V 11 bases and J 0 bases, with 19 bases left between them. CDR1 is ENHRY and CDR2 is SYGVKD in the germline V gene. The CDR3 extends over 15 amino acids. Written as DNA, the CDR3 is TGTGCCCATCGTTTGGGGGTGGGGGCTAACTATGGCTACACCTTC. Its protein product is CAHRLGVGANYGYTF.

The chain combines TRBV3-1 (or the pseudogene TRBV3-2) with TRBJ2-7; maybe TRBD1 (7 bases). Germline V lookup: CDR1 LGHDT, CDR2 YNNKEL (reference sequence). V gave up 0 bases and J gave up 0 bases, with 15 bases separating them. CDR3 size: 17 residues. The CDR3 nucleotides read TGTGCCAGCAGCCAAGACCGCAGGGGGGCAGACTCCTACGAGCAGTACTTC. As protein: CASSQDRRGADSYEQYF.

For this clone: Other DNA sequences from this sample encode an identical CDR3 as well. V and J are TRBV6-5 and TRBJ2-2; 13 bases map to TRBD2. This CDR3 has 16 amino acids. The V segment lost 1 base and the J segment 6 bases; nucleotides outside the gene matches: 2. Germline loops: CDR1 MNHEY, CDR2 SVGAGI. The CDR3 is CASSYLTSGRPGELFF. CDR3 coding DNA: TGTGCCAGCAGTTACTTGACTAGCGGGAGGCCCGGGGAGCTGTTTTTT.

The rearrangement joins TRBV28 to TRBJ1-4; D is undetermined. Trimming pared 7 bases from V and 8 bases from J, leaving 5 bases between. CDR3 length: 10 amino acids. The germline V gene encodes CDR1 MDHEN and CDR2 SYDVKM. CDR3 sequence (DNA): TGTGCCAGCAAGGAAGAAAAACTGTTTTTT. Translated: CASKEEKLFF.

This clone has just a few counts. J is TRBJ2-3 and V is TRBV18; 7 bases match TRBD1. The CDR3 totals 15 residues. In germline, CDR1 is KGHSH, CDR2 LQKENI. Losses at the gene ends were 5 bases for V and 2 bases for J; bases not matched to a gene: 7. The CDR3 DNA is TGTGCCAGCTCATCTGGACAGGCTTACACAGATACGCAGTATTTT. Translation: CASSSGQAYTDTQYF.

The V call is TRBV4-3, the J call TRBJ2-7; unclear D gene. CDR3 size: 17 residues. Germline loops: CDR1 LGHNA, CDR2 YSLEER. Trimming removed 0 bases at V and 6 bases at J, with 21 bases between. CDR3 loop: CASSQDQHSRGPFEQYF. CDR3 coding DNA: TGCGCCAGCAGCCAAGATCAGCATTCCAGAGGCCCATTCGAGCAGTACTTC.

The J gene is TRBJ2-2, the V gene TRBV6-5; 7 positions agree with TRBD1. With V trimmed by 8 bases and J by 4 bases, 7 bases remained unmatched. Germline CDR1 reads MNHEY; CDR2 reads SVGAGI. CDR3 length: 14 amino acids. The CDR3 DNA follows: TGTGCCAGCCGGCCGGACAGGACCACCGGGGAGCTGTTTTTT. It yields the protein CASRPDRTTGELFF.

The rearrangement joins TRBV5-4 to TRBJ2-2, with TRBD1 matching over 11 bases. CDR1 and CDR2 from the germline V gene are SGHNT and YYREEE (reference sequence). The V gene end was trimmed by 4 bases and the J gene end by 7 bases; junction bases not matched to a gene: 9. This CDR3 has 16 amino acids. The DNA of the CDR3 is TGTGCCAGCAGCCCGAGGAGGGACAGGGGGAACGGGGAGCTGTTTTTT. This gives the protein CASSPRRDRGNGELFF.